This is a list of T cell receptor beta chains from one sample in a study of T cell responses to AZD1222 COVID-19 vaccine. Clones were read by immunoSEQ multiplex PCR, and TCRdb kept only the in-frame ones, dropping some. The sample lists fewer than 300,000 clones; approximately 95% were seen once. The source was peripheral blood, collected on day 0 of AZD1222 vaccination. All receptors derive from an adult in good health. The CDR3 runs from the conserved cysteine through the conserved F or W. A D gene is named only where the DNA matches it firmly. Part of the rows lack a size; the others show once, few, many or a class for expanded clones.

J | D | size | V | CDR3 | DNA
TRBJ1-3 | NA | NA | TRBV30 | CAWSVSAWVHTIYF | TGTGCCTGGAGTGTATCGGCTTGGGTTCACACCATATATTTT
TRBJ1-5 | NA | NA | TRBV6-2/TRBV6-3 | CASSYSVTGNQPQHF | TGTGCCAGCAGTTACTCCGTGACAGGCAATCAGCCCCAGCATTTT
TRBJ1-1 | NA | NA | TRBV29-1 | CSVGGLNTEAFF | TGCAGCGTGGGCGGTTTGAACACTGAAGCTTTCTTT
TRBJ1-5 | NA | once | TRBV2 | CAGRTAAGQPQHF | TGTGCCGGCCGGACCGCCGCGGGTCAGCCCCAGCATTTT
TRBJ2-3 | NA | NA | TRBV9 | CASSDSFGLSTDTQYF | TGTGCCAGCAGCGACAGCTTCGGGTTGAGCACAGATACGCAGTATTTT
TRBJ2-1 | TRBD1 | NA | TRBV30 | CAWRKFWTGDFNEQFF | TGTGCCTGGAGGAAATTCTGGACAGGGGACTTCAATGAGCAGTTCTTC
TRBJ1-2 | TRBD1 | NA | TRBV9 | CASSDRGKGNGYTF | TGTGCCAGCAGCGACAGGGGGAAAGGAAATGGCTACACCTTC
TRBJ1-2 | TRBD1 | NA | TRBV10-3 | CAIIGTGAPVGYGYTF | TGTGCCATCATCGGGACAGGGGCGCCCGTGGGCTATGGCTACACCTTC
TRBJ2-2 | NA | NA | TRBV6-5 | CASSSTGLYTGELFF | TGTGCCAGCAGCAGCACGGGACTCTACACCGGGGAGCTGTTTTTT
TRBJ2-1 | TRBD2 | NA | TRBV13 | CASSLLAGGGFDEQFF | TGTGCCAGCAGCTTACTAGCGGGAGGGGGTTTCGATGAGCAGTTCTTC
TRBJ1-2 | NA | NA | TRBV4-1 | CASSPIGSHSNYGYTF | TGCGCCAGCAGCCCGATTGGCTCCCACTCTAACTATGGCTACACCTTC
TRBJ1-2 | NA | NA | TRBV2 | CASSVQGNYGYTF | TGTGCCAGCAGCGTACAGGGTAACTATGGCTACACCTTC
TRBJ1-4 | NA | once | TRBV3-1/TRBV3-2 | CASSERGITSSTNEKLFF | TGTGCCAGCAGCGAAAGGGGCATCACCTCATCAACTAATGAAAAACTGTTTTTT
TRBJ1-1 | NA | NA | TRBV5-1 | CASSLTGLTEAFF | TGCGCCAGCAGCTTGACGGGCCTAACTGAAGCTTTCTTT
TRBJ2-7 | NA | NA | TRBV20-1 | CSAGPASEQYF | TGCAGTGCGGGACCTGCGTCCGAGCAGTACTTC
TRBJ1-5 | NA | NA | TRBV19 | CASSGVEGVGQPQHF | TGTGCCAGTAGCGGGGTAGAGGGAGTGGGACAGCCCCAGCATTTT
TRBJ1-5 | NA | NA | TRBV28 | CASSSGLRGSNQPQHF | TGTGCCAGCAGCTCCGGTTTGCGGGGCAGCAATCAGCCCCAGCATTTT
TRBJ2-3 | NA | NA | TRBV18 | CASSPAREDTQYF | TGTGCCAGCTCACCCGCGCGGGAAGATACGCAGTATTTT
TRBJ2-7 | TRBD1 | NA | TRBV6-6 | CASTHRDRVYEQYF | TGTGCCAGCACTCACCGGGACAGGGTCTACGAGCAGTACTTC
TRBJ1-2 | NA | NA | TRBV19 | CASEHRDLAGYTF | TGTGCCAGCGAACACAGGGACTTGGCTGGCTACACCTTC
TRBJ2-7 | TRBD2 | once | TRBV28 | CASRPGGIEQYF | TGTGCCAGCCGACCGGGGGGTATCGAGCAGTACTTC
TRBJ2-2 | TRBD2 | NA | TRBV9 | CASSPSPGTSGWGGELFF | TGTGCCAGCAGCCCCTCCCCCGGGACTAGCGGGTGGGGCGGGGAGCTGTTTTTT
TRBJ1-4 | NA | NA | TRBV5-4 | CASSFTGTDEKLFF | TGTGCCAGCAGTTTTACCGGGACGGATGAAAAACTGTTTTTT
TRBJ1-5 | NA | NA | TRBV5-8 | CASSLSLQPQHF | TGTGCCAGCAGCTTGAGTTTGCAGCCCCAGCATTTT
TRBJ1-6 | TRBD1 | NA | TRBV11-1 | CASSPRGQVPLHF | TGTGCCAGCAGCCCTAGGGGACAGGTTCCCCTCCACTTT
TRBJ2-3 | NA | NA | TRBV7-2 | CASSQGPELGDTQYF | TGTGCCAGCAGCCAGGGCCCCGAACTAGGAGATACGCAGTATTTT
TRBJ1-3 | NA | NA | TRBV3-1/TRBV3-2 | CASSQGGGLSGNTIYF | TGTGCCAGCAGCCAAGGTGGGGGGCTGTCTGGAAACACCATATATTTT
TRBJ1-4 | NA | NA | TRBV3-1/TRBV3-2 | CASSQDSHPRNEKLFF | TGTGCCAGCAGCCAAGATTCACATCCGAGGAATGAAAAACTGTTTTTT
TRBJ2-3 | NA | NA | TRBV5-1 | CASSLGQDSDTQYF | TGCGCCAGCAGCTTGGGGCAAGATAGTGATACGCAGTATTTT